The rows below give T cell receptor beta chains drawn from one sample of a study of blood T cells in healthy people across ages. Each CDR3 protein gets one entry after TCRdb re-called the 5' RACE reads with MiXCR. The sample records approximately 800,000 distinct CDR3 sequences, 50% to 65% being singletons. Sequenced sample: blood. Receptors were obtained from a man older than 75 in good health. Both conserved end residues are part of each CDR3. D genes are given only for firm matches. Size is stated for part of the rows, as once, few or many counts, or as a class when the clone is expanded.

clone_size j_call d_call v_call cdr3_aa cdr3_nt
- TRBJ1-4 - TRBV20-1 CSAEADEKLFF TGCAGTGCAGAGGCGGACGAAAAACTGTTTTTT
- TRBJ1-2 - TRBV18 CASSPAGDGHGYTF TGTGCCAGCTCACCGGCGGGGGACGGCCATGGCTACACCTTC
- TRBJ2-7 - TRBV29-1 CSVGRDYEQYF TGCAGCGTTGGGAGGGACTACGAGCAGTACTTC
- TRBJ2-5 TRBD2 TRBV20-1 CSAIDRVAGLFGYF TGCAGTGCTATAGACCGGGTAGCGGGATTGTTTGGGTACTTC
- TRBJ2-7 TRBD1 TRBV7-2 CASSRPGTGVHEQYF TGTGCCAGCAGCCGCCCCGGGACAGGGGTCCACGAGCAGTACTTC
few TRBJ2-7 - TRBV6-1 CASSAVKEQYF TGTGCCAGCAGCGCAGTGAAAGAGCAGTACTTC
few TRBJ2-3 TRBD2 TRBV6-5 CASSYARLAGGRWLSDTQYF TGTGCCAGCAGTTACGCAAGACTAGCGGGAGGCCGGTGGTTGTCGGATACGCAGTATTTT
few TRBJ1-2 TRBD1 TRBV15 CATSRDVAGGQGYTF TGTGCCACCAGCAGAGATGTGGCAGGGGGCCAGGGCTACACCTTC
few TRBJ2-5 - TRBV5-1 CASSRQGGRETQYF TGCGCCAGCAGCAGACAGGGAGGAAGGGAGACCCAGTACTTC
- TRBJ2-1 - TRBV10-3 CAIRDSEGKSSYNEQFF TGTGCCATCAGGGACTCGGAAGGAAAGAGCTCCTACAATGAGCAGTTCTTC
- TRBJ2-5 - TRBV20-1 CSARWVGQETQYF TGCAGTGCTAGATGGGTGGGTCAAGAGACCCAGTACTTC
- TRBJ2-7 TRBD2 TRBV19 CASSRSTLLAGDYNEQYF TGTGCCAGTAGTAGGTCCACGTTGCTAGCGGGAGATTACAATGAGCAGTACTTC
- TRBJ2-7 - TRBV3-1 CASSHGQSYEQYF TGTGCCAGCAGCCACGGACAGAGCTACGAGCAGTACTTC
- TRBJ2-4 - TRBV27 CASSPLKGSENIQYF TGTGCCAGCAGCCCTCTGAAGGGGTCGGAAAACATTCAGTACTTC
- TRBJ2-3 TRBD2 TRBV7-9 CASSTVAGVQDTQYF TGTGCCAGCAGCACGGTAGCGGGAGTGCAAGATACGCAGTATTTT
- TRBJ1-1 - TRBV2 CASSESGFNTEAFF TGTGCCAGCAGTGAATCGGGTTTTAACACTGAAGCTTTCTTT
few TRBJ2-1 TRBD1 TRBV2 CASSDSAGGLGNNEQFF TGTGCCAGCAGTGATTCTGCAGGGGGATTAGGAAACAATGAGCAGTTCTTC
few TRBJ2-3 - TRBV24-1 CATSDSSRLEYF TGTGCCACCAGTGACTCTAGCCGCCTCGAGTATTTT
- TRBJ2-5 TRBD2 TRBV2 CASGLAGAPQETQYF TGTGCCAGCGGACTAGCGGGAGCCCCCCAAGAGACCCAGTACTTC
- TRBJ2-7 TRBD2 TRBV25-1 CASRRLAGAGEQYF TGTGCCAGCAGAAGACTAGCGGGAGCCGGCGAGCAGTACTTC
- TRBJ2-7 - TRBV4-1 CASSQVDQGYEQYF TGCGCCAGCAGCCAAGTGGACCAGGGCTACGAGCAGTACTTC
- TRBJ2-3 - TRBV28 CASSLRTRADTQYF TGTGCCAGCAGTTTACGGACCAGGGCAGATACGCAGTATTTT
- TRBJ2-3 TRBD2 TRBV18 CASSPPSGRYAYF TGTGCCAGCTCACCTCCAAGCGGGAGATACGCGTATTTT
- TRBJ2-1 TRBD1 TRBV29-1 CSVDTGPGQGYNEQFF TGCAGCGTTGACACCGGTCCGGGACAGGGCTACAATGAGCAGTTCTTC
- TRBJ2-1 - TRBV20-1 CSATLSNEQFF TGCAGTGCTACTCTCTCCAATGAGCAGTTCTTC
- TRBJ1-1 - TRBV29-1 CSVWVPRTGLQRDTEAFF TGCAGCGTTTGGGTCCCCCGAACAGGGCTTCAAAGGGACACTGAAGCTTTCTTT
- TRBJ2-7 - TRBV6-5 CASSYRELYEQYF TGTGCCAGCAGTTACAGGGAACTTTACGAGCAGTACTTC
- TRBJ2-7 - TRBV27 CASSVKGNYEQYF TGTGCCAGCAGTGTAAAGGGGAACTACGAGCAGTACTTC
- TRBJ2-3 - TRBV20-1 CSASLIGSEPAGLKWGTQYF TGCAGTGCTAGTTTAATTGGCAGCGAGCCAGCGGGCCTCAAGTGGGGGACGCAGTATTTT
- TRBJ2-1 - TRBV29-1 CSVLGGGLDPNEQFF TGCAGCGTCCTAGGGGGGGGACTGGACCCCAATGAGCAGTTCTTC
- TRBJ2-1 - TRBV15 CATSRVRGFNNGQFF TGTGCCACCAGCAGAGTCAGGGGTTTCAACAATGGGCAGTTCTTC
- TRBJ1-2 - TRBV2 CASKEGNSNGYTF TGTGCCTCCAAAGAGGGAAACTCCAATGGCTACACCTTC
- TRBJ2-3 TRBD1 TRBV25-1 CASSLTRTGSTDTQYF TGTGCCAGCAGCCTCACCCGGACAGGGAGCACAGATACGCAGTATTTT
few TRBJ2-7 - TRBV15 CATTEGQRDEQYF TGTGCCACCACCGAGGGACAGCGGGACGAGCAGTACTTC
few TRBJ2-7 TRBD2 TRBV4-1 CASQRTSGSRYEQYF TGCGCCAGTCAAAGGACTAGCGGGAGTCGGTACGAGCAGTACTTC
- TRBJ1-2 TRBD1 TRBV5-1 CASSVTRDRNYGYTF TGCGCCAGCAGCGTGACCCGGGACAGAAACTATGGCTACACCTTC
- TRBJ1-5 - TRBV15 CATSRVAWGRNSNQPQHF TGTGCCACCAGCAGAGTGGCTTGGGGCAGGAATAGCAATCAGCCCCAGCATTTT
few TRBJ2-7 TRBD1 TRBV14 CASSIRTGTGEQYF TGTGCCAGCAGCATACGGACAGGAACGGGCGAGCAGTACTTC
few TRBJ2-7 - TRBV12-3/TRBV12-4 CASSFQRGEQYF TGTGCCAGCAGTTTCCAGCGTGGCGAGCAGTACTTC
- TRBJ2-7 TRBD1 TRBV4-1 CASSHNPGQGPWAQYF TGCGCCAGCAGCCATAACCCGGGACAGGGCCCCTGGGCCCAGTACTTC
- TRBJ2-1 TRBD2 TRBV5-1 CASSQGLAGGLSYNEQFF TGCGCCAGCAGTCAGGGCCTAGCGGGAGGCCTCTCCTACAATGAGCAGTTCTTC
few TRBJ2-7 TRBD2 TRBV6-6 CASRLTSGSSYEQYF TGTGCCAGCAGACTAACTAGCGGGAGCTCCTACGAGCAGTACTTC
- TRBJ1-5 - TRBV2 CASSEEGFNQPQHF TGTGCCAGCAGTGAAGAAGGGTTTAATCAGCCCCAGCATTTT
- TRBJ2-7 - TRBV21-1 CASSKAGGYEQYF TGTGCCAGCAGCAAGGCCGGGGGATACGAGCAGTACTTC
few TRBJ1-4 TRBD1 TRBV5-1 CASSTRQGTNEKLFF TGCGCCAGCAGCACCAGACAGGGGACTAATGAAAAACTGTTTTTT
- TRBJ1-2 - TRBV7-9 CASSLGGDWNGYTF TGTGCCAGCAGCTTAGGGGGGGATTGGAATGGCTACACCTTC
- TRBJ2-7 TRBD2 TRBV11-2 CASSPRLAGPYNEQYF TGTGCCAGCAGCCCCCGACTAGCGGGGCCTTACAATGAGCAGTACTTC